A single sample gave rise to the 20 T cell receptor beta chains below, sequenced in a study of shared clonotypes between healthy human individuals (dated by TCRdb to 2020 to 2021). The protocol used for the library was the immunoSEQ multiplex PCR assay. TCRdb obtained this table from immuneACCESS and retained in-frame rearrangements with V and J assigned. These tables miss some clones; where compared with another copy, unresolved V genes account for less than half of the shortfall, and the remainder is unexplained. The table for this sample lists roughly 550,000 clones; 95% of them were counted only once. The ten largest clones take up over 0.09% of the sample. CD8 naive samples were obtained by positive selection for CCR7 among CD45RO-negative cells, yielding a CD45RA+CCR7+ population from which TemRA cells were excluded. The specimen sequenced was naive CD8+ T cells sorted from blood. Explained via the paper, the cell subset or site label denotes: CD45RA+CCR7+. The receptors here all came from a young woman in good health.

The CDR3 region has the DNA TGTGCCAGCAGTTCCATGAGCGGGAGGCACAATGAGCAGTTCTTC. It translates to CASSSMSGRHNEQFF. The chain combines TRBV28 with TRBJ2-1; TRBD2 aligns across 9 bases. V lost 4 bases and J lost 5; bases outside the gene matches: 6. The CDR3 runs to 15 residues. Germline V CDR1 and CDR2: MDHEN, SYDVKM.

This clone was seen a single time. J is TRBJ2-3 and V is TRBV12-5, with 7 bases aligning to TRBD2. V trimming: 5 bases; J trimming: 6 bases; junction bases outside the gene matches: 8. From germline, CDR1 is LGHNT and CDR2 FRNRAP. This CDR3 comprises 14 residues. CDR3 in DNA: TGTGCTAGTGGTCCAGGGACTATTTTGGATACGCAGTATTTT. Protein sequence: CASGPGTILDTQYF.

The chain is built from TRBV15 and TRBJ2-5, with D unclear. Matching the DNA end better, TRBJ2-7 makes the J call doubtful. In germline, CDR1 is LNHNV, CDR2 YYDKDF (reference sequence). The length of the CDR3 is 12 residues. The CDR3 bases are TGTGCCACCAGCACACCTGGCTACGAGCAGTACTTC. Protein: CATSTPGYEQYF.

The J gene is TRBJ2-7, the V gene TRBV5-8; tentatively, D is TRBD1 or TRBD2 (5 bases each). The CDR3 sequence is 18 residues long. The germline V and J ends were trimmed by 3 bases and 7 bases, with 29 bases remaining between them. Per the germline V gene, CDR1 is SGHTS and CDR2 is YDEGEE. The CDR3 nucleotides are TGTGCCAGCAGCTGGCTCGACAGTGGGGGTCACACTCTGGGGGAGCAGTACTTC. It yields the protein CASSWLDSGGHTLGEQYF.

V usage is TRBV9 and J usage is TRBJ1-2; a weak D match, TRBD1 (5 bases). V lost 3 bases and J 6 bases, leaving 18 bases between the germline ends. Germline values: CDR1 SGDLS, CDR2 YYNGEE. The CDR3 runs to 15 residues. The CDR3 here is CASSADLNQGNGYTF. The CDR3 bases are TGTGCCAGCAGCGCAGACCTAAACCAGGGAAATGGCTACACCTTC.

The chain recombines TRBV30 with TRBJ2-5; D may be TRBD2 (5 bases). The DNA end is a closer match to TRBJ2-7, so the J assignment may be wrong. This CDR3 contains 13 residues. Germline V lookup: CDR1 GTSNPN, CDR2 SVGIG (reference sequence). CDR3: CAWRGLSGYEQYF. CDR3 nucleotides: TGTGCCTGGAGAGGACTCTCCGGATACGAGCAGTACTTC.

This rearrangement joins TRBV4-1 to TRBJ1-2; D uncertain. The CDR3 totals 13 residues. The V end was cut by 1 base, the J end by 8 bases, with 11 bases between. CDR1 is MGHRA, CDR2 YSYEKL, per germline. CDR3: CASSQGAPGGYTF. In nucleotides, the CDR3 is TGCGCCAGCAGCCAAGGAGCTCCTGGGGGCTACACCTTC.

The chain combines TRBV5-8 with TRBJ2-7; no definite D call. Deletions cut 4 bases from V and 0 bases from J, with 2 bases between. The CDR3 sequence is 11 residues long. The germline CDR1 and CDR2 sequences are SGHTS and YDEGEE. The CDR3 coding sequence is TGTGCCAGCAGCGTCTCCTACGAGCAGTACTTC. This encodes CASSVSYEQYF.

The chain is built from TRBV9 and TRBJ1-2, with D tentatively TRBD1 (6 bases). V was shortened by 4 bases and J by 2 bases, with 15 bases between the two germline ends. Germline values: CDR1 SGDLS, CDR2 YYNGEE. The CDR3 contains 15 residues. CDR3 nucleotide sequence: TGTGCCAGCAGCACTTCGGACAGAGAAAACTATGGCTACACCTTC. Protein sequence: CASSTSDRENYGYTF.

The CDR3 region is CASSPDRGGTEAFF. For the CDR3, the DNA is TGTGCCAGCAGTCCGGACAGGGGAGGAACTGAAGCTTTCTTT. The V and J genes are TRBV27 and TRBJ1-1; the match to TRBD1 covers 9 bases. V shed 5 bases, J shed 5 bases, and the junction held 6 bases outside the gene matches. CDR1 MNHEY and CDR2 SMNVEV come from the germline V gene (reference sequence). This CDR3 comprises 14 residues.

The chain couples TRBV7-9 to TRBJ2-7, with TRBD1 matching over 8 bases. The CDR3 is made up of 16 amino acids. Germline CDR1 is SEHNR and CDR2 is FQNEAQ (reference sequence). The V and J ends lost 1 base and 5 bases, in that order; junction bases with no gene match: 10. CDR3 coding DNA: TGTGCCAGCAGCTTAGTGGGCGCAGGGGGCATCAACGAGCAGTACTTC. It specifies CASSLVGAGGINEQYF.

The chain uses TRBV9 and TRBJ2-4; D may match TRBD1 or TRBD2 (5 bases each). The CDR3 extends over 12 amino acids. Per the germline V gene, CDR1 is SGDLS and CDR2 is YYNGEE. Trimming shortened V by 0 bases and J by 8 bases, and 6 bases separated the two germline ends. CDR3 nucleotide sequence: TGTGCCAGCAGCGTAGGGGACGACATTCAGTACTTC. This encodes CASSVGDDIQYF.

J is TRBJ2-1 and V is TRBV28, with D perhaps TRBD1 or TRBD2 (5 bases each). Germline V gene data show CDR1 as MDHEN and CDR2 as SYDVKM. This CDR3 has 15 residues. The V gene lost 0 bases and the J gene lost 4 bases, with 10 bases spanning the gap. The CDR3 DNA reads as TGTGCCAGCAGTTTATGGTGGGACCAATACAATGAGCAGTTCTTC. Translation: CASSLWWDQYNEQFF.

The chain couples TRBV6-1 to TRBJ2-7; TRBD2 agrees at 10 bases. The CDR3 is made up of 18 amino acids. After removal of 0 bases from V and 0 bases from J, the junction contained 8 bases not matched to a gene. Germline assignment: CDR1 MNHNS and CDR2 SASEGT. This chain's CDR3 is CASSEALPPSGSSYEQYF. The CDR3 nucleotides are TGTGCCAGCAGTGAAGCTCTCCCGCCTAGCGGGAGCTCCTACGAGCAGTACTTC.

This clone was found a few times. The genes are TRBV6-5 and TRBJ2-7, with no clear D. The CDR3 covers 13 residues. The V end lost 2 bases, the J end lost 6 bases, and 11 bases lay between the germline ends. CDR1 is MNHEY and CDR2 is SVGAGI in the germline V gene. The chain's CDR3 is CASSYGMTGEQYF. The CDR3 region has the DNA TGTGCCAGCAGTTACGGGATGACTGGCGAGCAGTACTTC.

This chain joins TRBV28 and TRBJ1-1; D is uncertain. V was cut by 1 base and J by 0 bases, with 6 bases left in between. The germline V gene has CDR1 MDHEN and CDR2 SYDVKM. There are 14 residues in the CDR3. CDR3 nucleotide sequence: TGTGCCAGCAGTTTATTGGGGATGAACACTGAAGCTTTCTTT. Residues: CASSLLGMNTEAFF.

The genes are TRBV5-8 and TRBJ2-7; 10 positions match TRBD1. J was trimmed by 6 bases and V by 9 bases; bases with no gene match: 12. The CDR3 length is 14 residues. Germline values: CDR1 SGHTS, CDR2 YDEGEE. CDR3 DNA: TGTGCCAATATCGATCGGGACAGGGGCATCGAGCAGTACTTC. It codes for CANIDRDRGIEQYF.

Details on this clone: Additional DNA sequences in this sample encode the identical CDR3. The chain joins TRBV5-6 to TRBJ2-3; 12 nucleotides line up with TRBD2. Germline V lookup: CDR1 SGHDT, CDR2 YYEEEE. The junction had 4 bases not matched to a gene; V was cut back by 4 bases and J by 1 base. The CDR3 covers 16 residues. The CDR3 loop reads CASSVGLAGRTDTQYF. Written as DNA, the CDR3 is TGTGCCAGCAGCGTCGGACTAGCGGGACGCACAGATACGCAGTATTTT.

V usage is TRBV10-3 and J usage is TRBJ2-1; 7 bases map to TRBD2. Germline CDR1 reads ENHRY; CDR2 reads SYGVKD. The CDR3 sequence is 18 residues long. Unmatched junction bases numbered 17, after V lost 1 base and J lost 8 bases. The CDR3 nucleotides are TGTGCCATCAGTGAGTGGGGAGGGGCGGGACGGAAAATGGATGAGCAGTTCTTC. Translated, it gives CAISEWGGAGRKMDEQFF.

The chain couples TRBV27 to TRBJ2-7, with D unresolved. Trimming took 1 base from V and 2 from J, leaving 15 bases between them. CDR3 length equals 16 residues. The germline V gene encodes CDR1 MNHEY and CDR2 SMNVEV (reference sequence). DNA for the CDR3: TGTGCCAGCAGTTTATTAGGGCCCCTCACGCCCTACGAGCAGTACTTC. This codes for CASSLLGPLTPYEQYF.